This is a list of T cell receptor beta chains from one sample in a study of cytomegalovirus exposure and HLA in healthy donors. TCRdb keeps only in-frame clones here, not all; method: immunoSEQ multiplex PCR. This table holds some 96,000 clones, roughly 76% found once. Source material: PBMCs. The receptors originated from a man aged 40-55 years in good health and CMV-seronegative. CDR3s include the opening cysteine and the closing phenylalanine or tryptophan. Fields, in order: V gene, J gene, CDR3 protein.

TRBV4-3,TRBJ2-7,CASSPGHRNSYEQYF
TRBV7-3,TRBJ2-2,CASSRTRDYGELFF
TRBV7-2,TRBJ2-5,CASSFPRQLQETQYF
TRBV7-2,TRBJ2-7,CASSLSGTSGSPTYEQYF
TRBV4-1,TRBJ2-7,CASSQRFETGFSYEQYF
TRBV6-5,TRBJ1-1,CASSYSEQGRAEAFF
TRBV27,TRBJ1-4,CASSLGAGQALGTNEKLFF
TRBV11-2,TRBJ2-3,CASSLVWRETDTQYF
TRBV28,TRBJ1-1,CASSLTGPMNTEAFF
TRBV5-1,TRBJ2-1,CASSLVRELYNEQFF
TRBV11-3,TRBJ2-1,CASSPSGGPYNEQFF
TRBV7-2,TRBJ2-3,CASSRQGLGTDTQYF
TRBV9,TRBJ2-7,CASSSEPGASAYEQYF
TRBV28,TRBJ1-3,CASSQSRGSGNTIYF
TRBV11-3,TRBJ2-1,CASSLDSGQNEQFF
TRBV6-5,TRBJ2-7,CASSVGLATYEQYF
TRBV7-8,TRBJ2-3,CASSPIGSGELRDTQYF
TRBV6-5,TRBJ2-7,CASSRDRYYEQYF
TRBV6-1,TRBJ1-6,CASSDSQAASSPLHF
TRBV9,TRBJ2-5,CASSVLELPAETQYF
TRBV6-1,TRBJ2-1,CASRADRSSYNEQFF
TRBV30,TRBJ2-3,CAWSATSDTQYF
TRBV5-6,TRBJ2-7,CASSLGGSLYEQYF